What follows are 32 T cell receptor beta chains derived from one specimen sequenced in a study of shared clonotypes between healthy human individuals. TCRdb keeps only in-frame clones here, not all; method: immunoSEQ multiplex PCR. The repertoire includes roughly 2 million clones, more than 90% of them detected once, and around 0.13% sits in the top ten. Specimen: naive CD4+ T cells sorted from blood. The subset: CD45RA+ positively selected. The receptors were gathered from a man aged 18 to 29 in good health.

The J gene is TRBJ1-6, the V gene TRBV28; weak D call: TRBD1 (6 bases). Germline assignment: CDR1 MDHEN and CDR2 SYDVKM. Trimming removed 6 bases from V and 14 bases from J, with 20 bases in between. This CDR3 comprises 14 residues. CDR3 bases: TGTGCCAGCAGCTCTCGGGACACCCATATTACCCTCCACTTT. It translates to CASSSRDTHITLHF.

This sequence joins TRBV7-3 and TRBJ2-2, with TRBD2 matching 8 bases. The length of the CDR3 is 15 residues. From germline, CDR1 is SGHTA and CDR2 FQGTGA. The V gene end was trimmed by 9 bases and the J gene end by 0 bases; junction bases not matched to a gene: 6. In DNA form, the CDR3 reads TGTGCCAGTCGAGCGGGGGACGCGAACACCGGGGAGCTGTTTTTT. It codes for CASRAGDANTGELFF.

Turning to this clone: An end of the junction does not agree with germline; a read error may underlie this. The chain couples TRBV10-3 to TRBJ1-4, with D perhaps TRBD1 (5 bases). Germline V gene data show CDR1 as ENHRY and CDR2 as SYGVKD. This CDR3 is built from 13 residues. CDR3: CATSVGDQEKLFF. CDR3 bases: TGTGCCACCAGTGTGGGGGATCAGGAAAAACTGTTTTTT.

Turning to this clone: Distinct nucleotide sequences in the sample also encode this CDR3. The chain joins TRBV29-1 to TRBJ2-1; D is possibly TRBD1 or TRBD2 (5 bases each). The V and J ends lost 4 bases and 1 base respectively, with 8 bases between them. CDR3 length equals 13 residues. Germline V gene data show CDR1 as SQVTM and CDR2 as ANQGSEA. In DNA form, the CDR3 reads TGCAGCGTTGGAGGGGCGTCCTACAATGAGCAGTTCTTC. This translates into CSVGGASYNEQFF.

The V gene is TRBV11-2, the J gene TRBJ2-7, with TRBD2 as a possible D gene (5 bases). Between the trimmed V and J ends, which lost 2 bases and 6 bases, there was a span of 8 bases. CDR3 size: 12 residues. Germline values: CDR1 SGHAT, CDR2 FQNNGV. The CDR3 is CASSLSAGEQYF. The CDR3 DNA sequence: TGTGCCAGCAGCTTATCCGCGGGCGAGCAGTACTTC.

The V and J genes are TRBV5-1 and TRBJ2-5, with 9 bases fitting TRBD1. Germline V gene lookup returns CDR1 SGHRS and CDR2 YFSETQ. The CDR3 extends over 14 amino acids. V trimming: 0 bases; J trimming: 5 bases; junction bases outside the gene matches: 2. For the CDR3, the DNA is TGCGCCAGCAGCTTGGGAGACAGGGGGGAGACCCAGTACTTC. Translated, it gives CASSLGDRGETQYF.

CDR3 sequence: CASSWRGQADEQFF. In DNA form, the CDR3 reads TGTGCCAGCAGTTGGCGGGGACAGGCCGATGAGCAGTTCTTC. The chain recombines TRBV6-4 with TRBJ2-1, with 8 positions matching TRBD1. V shed 5 bases, J shed 8 bases, and the junction held 8 bases outside the gene matches. CDR1 and CDR2 (germline): MRHNA, SNTAGT. This CDR3 is 14 amino acids long.

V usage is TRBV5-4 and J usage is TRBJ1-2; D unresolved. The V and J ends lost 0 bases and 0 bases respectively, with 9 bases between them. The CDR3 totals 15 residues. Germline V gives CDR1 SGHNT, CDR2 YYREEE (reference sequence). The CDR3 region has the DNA TGTGCCAGCAGCTTGGGGGCTGCGACTAACTATGGCTACACCTTC. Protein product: CASSLGAATNYGYTF.

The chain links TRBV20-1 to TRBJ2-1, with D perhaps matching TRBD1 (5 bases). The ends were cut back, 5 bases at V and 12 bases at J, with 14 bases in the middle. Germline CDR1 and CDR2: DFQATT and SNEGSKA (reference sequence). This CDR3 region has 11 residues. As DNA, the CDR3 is TGCAGTGCTCCAAAGGGGATAGGGCAGTTCTTC. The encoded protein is CSAPKGIGQFF.

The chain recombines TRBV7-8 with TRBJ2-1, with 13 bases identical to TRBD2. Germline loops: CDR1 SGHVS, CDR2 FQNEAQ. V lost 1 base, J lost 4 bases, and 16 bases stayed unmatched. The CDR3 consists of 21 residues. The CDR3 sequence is CASSLDTKIWRTSGSYNEQFF. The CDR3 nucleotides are TGTGCCAGCAGCTTAGACACGAAAATCTGGCGGACTAGCGGGAGTTACAATGAGCAGTTCTTC.

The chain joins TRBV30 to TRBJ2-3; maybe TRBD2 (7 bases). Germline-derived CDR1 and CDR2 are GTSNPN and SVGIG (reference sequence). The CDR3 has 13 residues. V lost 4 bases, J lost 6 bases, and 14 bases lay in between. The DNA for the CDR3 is TGTGCCTGGACTGGAGGGGGGGGCGATACGCAGTATTTT. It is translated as CAWTGGGGDTQYF. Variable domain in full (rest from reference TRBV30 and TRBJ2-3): SQTIHQWPATLVQPVGSPLSLECTVEGTSNPNLYWYRQAAGRGLQLLFYSVGIGQISSEVPQNLSASRPQDRQFILSSKKLLLSDSGFYLCAWTGGGGDTQYFGPGTRLTVL.

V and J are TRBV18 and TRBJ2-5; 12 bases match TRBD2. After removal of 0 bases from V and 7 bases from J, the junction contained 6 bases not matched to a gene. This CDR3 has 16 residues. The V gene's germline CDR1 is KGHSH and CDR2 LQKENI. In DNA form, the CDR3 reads TGTGCCAGCTCACCACCTTCTAGCGGGGGGGCGTGGACCCAGTACTTC. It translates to CASSPPSSGGAWTQYF.

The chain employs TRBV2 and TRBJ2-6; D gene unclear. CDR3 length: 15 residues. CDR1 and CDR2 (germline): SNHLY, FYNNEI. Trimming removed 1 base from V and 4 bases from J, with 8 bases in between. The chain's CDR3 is CASSEGGSGANVLTF. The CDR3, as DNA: TGTGCCAGCAGTGAAGGGGGATCCGGGGCCAACGTCCTGACTTTC.

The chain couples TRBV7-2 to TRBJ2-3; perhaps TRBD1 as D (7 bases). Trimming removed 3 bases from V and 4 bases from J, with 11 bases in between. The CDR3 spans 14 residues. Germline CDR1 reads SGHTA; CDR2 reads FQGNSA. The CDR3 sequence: CASSFSGGPDTQYF. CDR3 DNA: TGTGCCAGCAGCTTTTCAGGGGGGCCAGATACGCAGTATTTT.

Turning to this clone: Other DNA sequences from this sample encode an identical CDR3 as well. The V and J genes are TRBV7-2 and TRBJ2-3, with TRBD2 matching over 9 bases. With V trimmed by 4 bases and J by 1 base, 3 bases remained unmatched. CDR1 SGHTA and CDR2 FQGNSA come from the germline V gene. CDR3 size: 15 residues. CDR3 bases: TGTGCCAGCAGCTCGCGACTAGCGGGCACAGATACGCAGTATTTT. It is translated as CASSSRLAGTDTQYF.

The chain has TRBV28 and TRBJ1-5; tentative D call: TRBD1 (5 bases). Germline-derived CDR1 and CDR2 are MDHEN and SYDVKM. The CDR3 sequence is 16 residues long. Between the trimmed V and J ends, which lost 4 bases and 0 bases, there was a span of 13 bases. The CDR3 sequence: CASSSAQGNSNQPQHF. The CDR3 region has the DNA TGTGCCAGCAGTTCGGCCCAGGGAAATAGCAATCAGCCCCAGCATTTT.

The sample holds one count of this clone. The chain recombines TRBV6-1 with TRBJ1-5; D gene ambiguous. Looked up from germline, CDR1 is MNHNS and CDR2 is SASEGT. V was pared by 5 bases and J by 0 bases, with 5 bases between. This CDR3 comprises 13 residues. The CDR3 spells CASSTNSNQPQHF. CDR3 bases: TGTGCCAGCAGTACCAATAGCAATCAGCCCCAGCATTTT.

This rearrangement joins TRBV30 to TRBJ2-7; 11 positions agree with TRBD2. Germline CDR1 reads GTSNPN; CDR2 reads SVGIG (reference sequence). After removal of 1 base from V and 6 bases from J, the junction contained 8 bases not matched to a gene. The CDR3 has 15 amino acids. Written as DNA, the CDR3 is TGTGCCTGGAGTGGGAGACTAGCGGGATTTTCCGAGCAGTACTTC. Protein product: CAWSGRLAGFSEQYF.

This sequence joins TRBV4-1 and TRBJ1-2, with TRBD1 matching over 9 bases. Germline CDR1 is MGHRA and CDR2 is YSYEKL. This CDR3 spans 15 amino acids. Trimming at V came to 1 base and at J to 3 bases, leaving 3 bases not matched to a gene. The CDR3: CASSQGTGEYYGYTF. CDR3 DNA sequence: TGCGCCAGCAGCCAAGGGACAGGGGAGTACTATGGCTACACCTTC.

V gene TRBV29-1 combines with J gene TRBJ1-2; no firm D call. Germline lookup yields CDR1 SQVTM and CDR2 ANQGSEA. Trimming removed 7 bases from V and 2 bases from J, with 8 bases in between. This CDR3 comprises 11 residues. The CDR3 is CSADGNYGYTF. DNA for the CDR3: TGCAGCGCGGACGGAAACTATGGCTACACCTTC.

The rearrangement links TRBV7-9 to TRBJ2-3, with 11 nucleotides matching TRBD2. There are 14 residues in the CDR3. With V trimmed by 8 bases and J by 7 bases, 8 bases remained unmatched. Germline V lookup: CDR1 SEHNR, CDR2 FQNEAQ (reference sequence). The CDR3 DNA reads TGTGCCAGCGAAACTAGCGGGAGTAGTAATACGCAGTATTTT. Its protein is CASETSGSSNTQYF.

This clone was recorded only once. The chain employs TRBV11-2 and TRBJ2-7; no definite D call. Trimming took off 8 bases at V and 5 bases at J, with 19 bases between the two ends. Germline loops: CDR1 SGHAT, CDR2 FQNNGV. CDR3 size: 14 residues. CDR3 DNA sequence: TGTGCCAGCGGCCTCGCCCGACAAGGAAACGAGCAGTACTTC. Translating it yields CASGLARQGNEQYF.

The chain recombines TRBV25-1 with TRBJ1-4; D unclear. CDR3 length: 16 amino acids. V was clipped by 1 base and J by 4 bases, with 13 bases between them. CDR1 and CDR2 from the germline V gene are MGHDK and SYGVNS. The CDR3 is CASSESSPGGNEKLFF. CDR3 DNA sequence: TGTGCCAGCAGTGAATCTAGCCCGGGAGGTAATGAAAAACTGTTTTTT.

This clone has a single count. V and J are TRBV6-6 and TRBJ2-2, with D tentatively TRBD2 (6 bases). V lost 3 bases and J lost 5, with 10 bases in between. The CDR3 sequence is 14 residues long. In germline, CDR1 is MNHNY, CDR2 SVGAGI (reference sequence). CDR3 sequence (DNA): TGTGCCAGCAGTTATCGGGGGTTGACCGGGGAGCTGTTTTTT. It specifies CASSYRGLTGELFF.

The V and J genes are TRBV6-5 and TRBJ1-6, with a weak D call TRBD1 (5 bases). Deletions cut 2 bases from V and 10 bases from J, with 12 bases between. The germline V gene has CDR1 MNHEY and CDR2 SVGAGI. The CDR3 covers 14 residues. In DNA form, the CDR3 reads TGTGCCAGCAGTTACCAGGGTGAACGGTCACCCCTCCACTTT. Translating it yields CASSYQGERSPLHF.

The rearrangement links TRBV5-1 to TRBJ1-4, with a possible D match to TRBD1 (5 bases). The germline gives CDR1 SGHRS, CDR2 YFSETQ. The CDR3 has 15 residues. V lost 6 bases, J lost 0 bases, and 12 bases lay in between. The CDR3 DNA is TGCGCCAGCACCGAAGGCAGGGCAACTAATGAAAAACTGTTTTTT. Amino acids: CASTEGRATNEKLFF.

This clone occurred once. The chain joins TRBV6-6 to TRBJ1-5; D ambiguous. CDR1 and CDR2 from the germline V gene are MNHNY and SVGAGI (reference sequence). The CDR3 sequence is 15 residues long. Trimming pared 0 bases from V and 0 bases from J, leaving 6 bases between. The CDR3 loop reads CASSYSGHSNQPQHF. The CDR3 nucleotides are TGTGCCAGCAGTTACTCCGGGCATAGCAATCAGCCCCAGCATTTT.

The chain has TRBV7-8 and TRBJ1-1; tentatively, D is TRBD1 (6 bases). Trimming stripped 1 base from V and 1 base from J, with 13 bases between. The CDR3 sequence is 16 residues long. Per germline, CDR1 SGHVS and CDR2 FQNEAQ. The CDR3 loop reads CASSLVGLGANTEAFF. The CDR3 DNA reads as TGTGCCAGCAGCTTAGTCGGGCTGGGGGCGAACACTGAAGCTTTCTTT.

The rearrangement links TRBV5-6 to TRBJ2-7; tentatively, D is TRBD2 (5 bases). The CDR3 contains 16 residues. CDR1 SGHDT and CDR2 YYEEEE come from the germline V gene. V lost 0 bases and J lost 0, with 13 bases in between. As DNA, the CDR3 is TGTGCCAGCAGCTTGGGAGGCGGGCTCAGCTCCTACGAGCAGTACTTC. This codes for CASSLGGGLSSYEQYF.

Here the CDR3 DNA reads TGCGCCAGCAGCTTGGGGGTGGGAACGAACACCGGGGAGCTGTTTTTT. It encodes CASSLGVGTNTGELFF. The rearrangement uses TRBV5-1 and TRBJ2-2, with D uncertain. The germline V gene encodes CDR1 SGHRS and CDR2 YFSETQ. CDR3 size: 16 residues. The V gene lost 0 bases and the J gene lost 0 bases, with 9 bases spanning the gap.

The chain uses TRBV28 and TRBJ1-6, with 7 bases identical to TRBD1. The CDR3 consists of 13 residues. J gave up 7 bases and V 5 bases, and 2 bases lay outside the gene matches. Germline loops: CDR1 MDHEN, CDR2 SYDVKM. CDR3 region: CASSMDRNSPLHF. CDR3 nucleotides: TGTGCCAGCAGTATGGACAGGAATTCACCCCTCCACTTT.

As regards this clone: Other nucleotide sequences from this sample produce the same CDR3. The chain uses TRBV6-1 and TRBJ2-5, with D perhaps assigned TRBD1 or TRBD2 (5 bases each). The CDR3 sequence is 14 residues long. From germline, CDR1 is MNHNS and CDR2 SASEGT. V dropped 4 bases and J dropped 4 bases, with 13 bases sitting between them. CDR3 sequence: CASSAQGARETQYF. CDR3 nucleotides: TGTGCCAGCAGTGCTCAGGGAGCAAGAGAGACCCAGTACTTC.